This TCR beta chain derives from a study of T-cell reconstitution after alpha-beta-depleted transplantation in children. Study observations and caveats: Some patients owed their high day-60 TCRbeta diversity to surviving recipient T cells and thymic progenitors. Among T cells one year after transplant, newly produced cells accounted for most counts and diversity. At around two months after transplant, the alpha-beta T cells were reportedly derived from several hundred expanded clones that came from non-depleted graft cells.

Turning to this clonotype: Its antigen remains unidentified.

A library of TCRbeta sequences, prepared with unique molecular identifiers, was generated. Each CDR3 protein is one row after TCRdb ran MiXCR on the PCR reads. The sample yields about 460,000 distinct CDR3 sequences, about 10% seen once. The CDR3 runs 17 residues. Sample: PBMCs, taken before TCRalphabeta/CD19-depleted stem cell transplant. V gene TRBV21-1 combines with J gene TRBJ2-7; TRBD2 was called by the table and not checked on the DNA. TRBV21-1 is a listed pseudogene. The TCR was taken from a child under 10 years old with inherited bone marrow failure, due to receive a stem cell transplant. The CDR3 sequence: CASSKTSPSGRFDEQYF. CDR3 DNA: TGTGCCAGCAGCAAAACTTCCCCTAGCGGGAGGTTCGACGAGCAGTACTTC.